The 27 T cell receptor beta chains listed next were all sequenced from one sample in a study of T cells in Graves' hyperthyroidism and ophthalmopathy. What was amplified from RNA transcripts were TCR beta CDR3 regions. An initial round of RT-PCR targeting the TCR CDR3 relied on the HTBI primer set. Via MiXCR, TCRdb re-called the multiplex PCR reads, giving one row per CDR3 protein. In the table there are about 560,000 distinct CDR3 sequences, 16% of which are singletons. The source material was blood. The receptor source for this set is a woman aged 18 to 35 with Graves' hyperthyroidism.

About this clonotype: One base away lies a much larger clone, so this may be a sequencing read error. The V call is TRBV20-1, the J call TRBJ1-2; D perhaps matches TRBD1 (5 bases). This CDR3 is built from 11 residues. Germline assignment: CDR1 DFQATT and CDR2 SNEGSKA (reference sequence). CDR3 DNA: TGCAGTGCTAGCGGGGACGGAGGCTACATCTTC. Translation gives CSASGDGGYIF.

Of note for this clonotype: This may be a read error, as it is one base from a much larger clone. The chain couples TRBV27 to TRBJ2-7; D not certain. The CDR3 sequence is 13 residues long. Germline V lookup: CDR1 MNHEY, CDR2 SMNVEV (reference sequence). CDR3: CAGSFGESYEQYF. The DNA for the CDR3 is TGTGCCGGCAGTTTTGGGGAATCCTACGAGCAGTACTTC.

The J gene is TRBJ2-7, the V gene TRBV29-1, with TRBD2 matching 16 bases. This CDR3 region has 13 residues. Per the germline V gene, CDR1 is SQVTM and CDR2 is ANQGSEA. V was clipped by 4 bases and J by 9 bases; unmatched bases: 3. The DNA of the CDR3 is TGCAGCGTTGGGGGACTAGCGGGGGGGGGGCAGTACTTC. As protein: CSVGGLAGGGQYF.

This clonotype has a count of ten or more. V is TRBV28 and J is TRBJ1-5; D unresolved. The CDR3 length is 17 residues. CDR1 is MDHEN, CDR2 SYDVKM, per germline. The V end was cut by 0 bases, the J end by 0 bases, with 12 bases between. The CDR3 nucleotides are TGTGCCAGCAGTTTATGGCAGCTGAAACCTAGCAATCAGCCCCAGCATTTT. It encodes CASSLWQLKPSNQPQHF.

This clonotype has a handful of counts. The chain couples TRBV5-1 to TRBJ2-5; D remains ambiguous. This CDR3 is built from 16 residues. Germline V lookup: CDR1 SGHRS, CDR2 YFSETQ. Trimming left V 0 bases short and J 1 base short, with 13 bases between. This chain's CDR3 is CASSLASADSQETQYF. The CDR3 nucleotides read TGCGCCAGCAGCTTGGCCTCGGCAGACTCCCAAGAGACCCAGTACTTC.

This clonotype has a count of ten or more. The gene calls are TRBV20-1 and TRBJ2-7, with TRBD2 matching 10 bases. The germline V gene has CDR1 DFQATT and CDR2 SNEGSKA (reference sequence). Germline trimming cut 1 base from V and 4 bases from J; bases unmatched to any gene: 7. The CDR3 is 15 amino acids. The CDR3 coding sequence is TGCAGTGCTAGAGGCCCTAGCGGGAGTTTTTACGAGCAGTACTTC. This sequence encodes CSARGPSGSFYEQYF.

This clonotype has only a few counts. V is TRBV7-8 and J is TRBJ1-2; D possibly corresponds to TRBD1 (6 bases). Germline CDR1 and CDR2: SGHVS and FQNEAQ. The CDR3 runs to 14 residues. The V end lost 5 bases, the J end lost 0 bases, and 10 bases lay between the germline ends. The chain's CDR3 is CASSPRQANYGYTF. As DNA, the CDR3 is TGTGCCAGCAGCCCCCGACAGGCTAACTATGGCTACACCTTC.

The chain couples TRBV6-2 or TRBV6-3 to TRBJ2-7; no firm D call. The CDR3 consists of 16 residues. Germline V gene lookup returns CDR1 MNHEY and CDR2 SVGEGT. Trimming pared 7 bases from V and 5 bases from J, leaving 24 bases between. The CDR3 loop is CASKPRRENYRNEQYF. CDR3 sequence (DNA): TGTGCCAGCAAACCTAGAAGGGAAAACTACCGTAACGAGCAGTACTTC.

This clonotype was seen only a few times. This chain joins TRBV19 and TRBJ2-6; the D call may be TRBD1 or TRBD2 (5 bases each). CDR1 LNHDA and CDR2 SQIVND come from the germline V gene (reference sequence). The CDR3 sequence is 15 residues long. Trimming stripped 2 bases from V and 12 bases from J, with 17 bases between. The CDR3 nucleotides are TGTGCCAGTAGTATAAGGCAGTCAGAGAGGGGCGTCCTGACTTTC. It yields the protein CASSIRQSERGVLTF.

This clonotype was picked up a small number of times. The CDR3 protein is CASSQDLTGLTEAFF. In DNA form, the CDR3 reads TGTGCCAGCAGCCAAGATCTTACAGGGCTGACTGAAGCTTTCTTT. The V and J genes are TRBV4-2 and TRBJ1-1; D is perhaps TRBD1 (6 bases). The CDR3 covers 15 residues. V was pared by 0 bases and J by 5 bases, with 13 bases between. Per the germline V gene, CDR1 is LGHNA and CDR2 is YNFKEQ.

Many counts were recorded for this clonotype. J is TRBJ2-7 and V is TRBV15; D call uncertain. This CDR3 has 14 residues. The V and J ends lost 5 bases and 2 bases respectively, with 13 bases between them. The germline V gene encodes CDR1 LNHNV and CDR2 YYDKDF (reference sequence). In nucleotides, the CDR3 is TGTGCCACCAGCTCCCGATTTCTTCCCTACGAGCAGTACTTC. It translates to CATSSRFLPYEQYF.

CDR3 coding DNA: TGTGCCAGCAGTTATCAGGGGGCCTCCGGGGAGCTGTTTTTT. It encodes CASSYQGASGELFF. This chain uses TRBV12-3 or TRBV12-4 with TRBJ2-2; TRBD1 matches 8 bases. The ends lost 4 bases at V and 6 bases at J; junction bases unmatched: 4. The CDR3 is 14 residues long.

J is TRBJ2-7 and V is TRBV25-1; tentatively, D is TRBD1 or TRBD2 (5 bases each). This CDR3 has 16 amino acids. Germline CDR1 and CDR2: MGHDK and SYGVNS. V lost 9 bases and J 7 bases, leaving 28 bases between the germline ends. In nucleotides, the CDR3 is TGTGCCAGTACAAGGGGTGCGGGTCCTTGGTTGAGTGAGCAGTACTTC. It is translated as CASTRGAGPWLSEQYF.

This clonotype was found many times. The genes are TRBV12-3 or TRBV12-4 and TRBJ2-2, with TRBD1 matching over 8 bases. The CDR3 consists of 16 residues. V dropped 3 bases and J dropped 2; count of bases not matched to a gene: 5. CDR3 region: CASSFRAGGNTGELFF. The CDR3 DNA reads TGTGCCAGCAGTTTTAGGGCAGGGGGCAACACCGGGGAGCTGTTTTTT.

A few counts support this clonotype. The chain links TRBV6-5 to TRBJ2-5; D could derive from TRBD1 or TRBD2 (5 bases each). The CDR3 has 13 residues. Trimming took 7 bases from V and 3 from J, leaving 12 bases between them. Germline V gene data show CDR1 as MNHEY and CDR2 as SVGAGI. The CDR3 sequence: CASNSGAKETQYF. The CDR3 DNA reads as TGTGCCAGCAATTCCGGGGCTAAAGAGACCCAGTACTTC.

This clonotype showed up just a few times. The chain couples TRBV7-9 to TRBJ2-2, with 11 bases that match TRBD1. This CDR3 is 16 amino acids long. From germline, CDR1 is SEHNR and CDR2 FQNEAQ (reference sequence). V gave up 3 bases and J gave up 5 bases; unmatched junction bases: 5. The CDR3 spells CASSFGQGARTGELFF. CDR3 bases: TGTGCCAGCAGCTTTGGACAGGGGGCGCGTACCGGGGAGCTGTTTTTT.

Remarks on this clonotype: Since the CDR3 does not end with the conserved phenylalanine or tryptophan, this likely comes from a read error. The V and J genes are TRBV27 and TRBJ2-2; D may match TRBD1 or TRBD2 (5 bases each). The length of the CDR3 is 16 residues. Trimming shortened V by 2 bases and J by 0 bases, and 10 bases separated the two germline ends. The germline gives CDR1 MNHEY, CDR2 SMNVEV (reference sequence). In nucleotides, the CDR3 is TGTGCCAGCAGTTTAAGAGGGGCGGCGAACACCGGGGAGCTGTTTCTT. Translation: CASSLRGAANTGELFL.

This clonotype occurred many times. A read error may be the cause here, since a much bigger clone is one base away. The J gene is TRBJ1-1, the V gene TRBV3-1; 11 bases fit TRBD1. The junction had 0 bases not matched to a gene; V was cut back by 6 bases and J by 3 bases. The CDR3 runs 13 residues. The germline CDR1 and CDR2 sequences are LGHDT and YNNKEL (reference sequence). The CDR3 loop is CASRGQGDTEAFF. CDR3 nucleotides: TGTGCCAGCAGGGGACAGGGGGACACTGAAGCTTTCTTT. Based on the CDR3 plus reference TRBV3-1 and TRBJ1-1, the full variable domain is DTAVSQTPKYLVTQMGNDKSIKCEQNLGHDTMYWYKQDSKKFLKIMFSYNNKELIINETVPNRFSPKSPDKAHLNLHINSLELGDSAVYFCASRGQGDTEAFFGQGTRLTVV.

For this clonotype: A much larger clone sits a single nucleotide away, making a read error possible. CDR3 sequence reads: CASSLGHGGLGELFF. CDR3 nucleotide sequence: TGCGCCAGCAGCTTGGGACACGGTGGACTCGGGGAGCTGTTTTTT. This sequence joins TRBV5-1 and TRBJ2-2; D might be TRBD2 (5 bases). V was shortened by 0 bases and J by 7 bases, with 13 bases between the two germline ends. The CDR3 runs to 15 residues. Germline V gene lookup returns CDR1 SGHRS and CDR2 YFSETQ.

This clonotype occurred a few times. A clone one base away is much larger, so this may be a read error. CDR3 bases: TGTGCCAGCAGTATCTCTAGGTATAGCAATCGGCCCCAGCATTTT. Residues: CASSISRYSNRPQHF. This chain uses TRBV2 with TRBJ1-5; D remains unclear. The CDR3 contains 15 residues. CDR1 and CDR2 (germline): SNHLY, FYNNEI.

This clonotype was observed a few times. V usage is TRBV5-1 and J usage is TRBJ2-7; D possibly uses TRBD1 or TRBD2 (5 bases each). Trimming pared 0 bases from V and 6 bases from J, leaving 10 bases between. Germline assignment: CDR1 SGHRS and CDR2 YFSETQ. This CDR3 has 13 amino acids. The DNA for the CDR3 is TGCGCCAGCAGCTTGGGAGAGAGGGGCGAGCAGTACTTC. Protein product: CASSLGERGEQYF.

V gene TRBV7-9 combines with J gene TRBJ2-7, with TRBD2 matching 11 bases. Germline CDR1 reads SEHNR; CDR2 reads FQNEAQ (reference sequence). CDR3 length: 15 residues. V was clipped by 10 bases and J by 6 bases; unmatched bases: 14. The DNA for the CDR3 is TGTGCCACCGCTGTTAGGACTAGCGGGCTTTCCGAGCAGTACTTC. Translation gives CATAVRTSGLSEQYF.

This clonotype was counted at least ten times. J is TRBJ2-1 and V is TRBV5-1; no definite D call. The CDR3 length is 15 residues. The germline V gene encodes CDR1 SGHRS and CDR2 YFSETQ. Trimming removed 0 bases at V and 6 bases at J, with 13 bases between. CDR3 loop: CASSLEGFRANEQFF. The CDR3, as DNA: TGCGCCAGCAGCTTGGAGGGCTTTCGGGCCAATGAGCAGTTCTTC.

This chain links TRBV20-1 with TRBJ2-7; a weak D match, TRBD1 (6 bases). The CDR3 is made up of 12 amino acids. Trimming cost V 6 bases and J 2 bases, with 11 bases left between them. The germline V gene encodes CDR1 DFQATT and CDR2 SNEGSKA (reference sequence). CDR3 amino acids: CSAPGQTYEQYF. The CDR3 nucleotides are TGCAGTGCACCGGGACAAACCTACGAGCAGTACTTC.

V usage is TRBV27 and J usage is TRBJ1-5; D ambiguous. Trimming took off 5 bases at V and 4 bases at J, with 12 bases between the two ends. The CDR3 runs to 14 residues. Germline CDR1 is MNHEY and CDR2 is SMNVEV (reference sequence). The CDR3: CASSPIQRNQPQHF. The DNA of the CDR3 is TGTGCCAGCAGTCCCATCCAGAGGAATCAGCCCCAGCATTTT.

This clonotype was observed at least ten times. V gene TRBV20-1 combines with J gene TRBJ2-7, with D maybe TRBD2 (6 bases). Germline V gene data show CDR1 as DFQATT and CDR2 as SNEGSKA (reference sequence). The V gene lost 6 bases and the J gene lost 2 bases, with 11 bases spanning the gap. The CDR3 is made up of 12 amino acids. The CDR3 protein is CSAGGIAYEQYF. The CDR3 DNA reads TGCAGTGCCGGAGGGATCGCCTACGAGCAGTACTTC.

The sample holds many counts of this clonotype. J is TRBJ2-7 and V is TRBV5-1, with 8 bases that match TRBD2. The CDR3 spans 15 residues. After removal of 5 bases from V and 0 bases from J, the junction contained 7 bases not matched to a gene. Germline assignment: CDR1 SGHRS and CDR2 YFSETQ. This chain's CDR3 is CASSLSGAGSYEQYF. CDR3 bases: TGCGCCAGCAGTCTTAGCGGGGCCGGCTCCTACGAGCAGTACTTC. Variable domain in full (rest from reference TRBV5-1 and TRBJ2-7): KAGVTQTPRYLIKTRGQQVTLSCSPISGHRSVSWYQQTPGQGLQFLFEYFSETQRNKGNFPGRFSGRQFSNSRSEMNVSTLELGDSALYLCASSLSGAGSYEQYFGPGTRLTVT.